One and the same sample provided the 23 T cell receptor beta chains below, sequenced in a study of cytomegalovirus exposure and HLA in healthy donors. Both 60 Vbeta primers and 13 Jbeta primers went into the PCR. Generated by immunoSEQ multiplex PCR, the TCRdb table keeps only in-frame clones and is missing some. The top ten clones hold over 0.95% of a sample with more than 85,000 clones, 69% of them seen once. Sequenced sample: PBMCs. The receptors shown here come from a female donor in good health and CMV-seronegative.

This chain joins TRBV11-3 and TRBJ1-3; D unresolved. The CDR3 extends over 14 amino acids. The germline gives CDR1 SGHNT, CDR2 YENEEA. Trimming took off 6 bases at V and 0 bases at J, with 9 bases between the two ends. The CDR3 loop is CASSNPDSGNTIYF. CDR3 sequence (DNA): TGTGCCAGCAGTAATCCAGACTCTGGAAACACCATATATTTT.

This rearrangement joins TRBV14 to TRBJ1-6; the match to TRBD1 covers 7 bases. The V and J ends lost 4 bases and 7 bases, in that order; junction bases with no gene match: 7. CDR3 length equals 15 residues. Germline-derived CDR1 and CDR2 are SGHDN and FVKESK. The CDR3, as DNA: TGTGCCAGCAGCCGTACCGGGACAGCAAATTCACCCCTCCACTTT. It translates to CASSRTGTANSPLHF.

CDR3 nucleotides: TGTGCCTGGAGCCGGGGACAGCCAGGACTCTACGAGCAGTACTTC. It is translated as CAWSRGQPGLYEQYF. The V and J genes are TRBV30 and TRBJ2-7; TRBD1 matches at 7 bases. The CDR3 contains 15 residues. Losses at the gene ends were 3 bases for V and 3 bases for J; bases not matched to a gene: 11. Germline V gene data show CDR1 as GTSNPN and CDR2 as SVGIG (reference sequence).

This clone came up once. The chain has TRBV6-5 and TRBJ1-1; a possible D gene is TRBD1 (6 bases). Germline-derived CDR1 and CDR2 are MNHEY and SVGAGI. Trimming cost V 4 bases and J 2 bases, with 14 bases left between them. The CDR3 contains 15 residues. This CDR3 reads CASSSKGGGNTEAFF. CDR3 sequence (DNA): TGTGCCAGCAGTTCCAAGGGGGGGGGCAACACTGAAGCTTTCTTT.

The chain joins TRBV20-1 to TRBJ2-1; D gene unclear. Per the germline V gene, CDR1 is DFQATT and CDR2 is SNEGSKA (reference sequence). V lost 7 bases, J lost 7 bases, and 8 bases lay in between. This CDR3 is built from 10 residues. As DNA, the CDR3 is TGCAGTGTTTCAGAAAATGAGCAGTTCTTC. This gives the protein CSVSENEQFF.

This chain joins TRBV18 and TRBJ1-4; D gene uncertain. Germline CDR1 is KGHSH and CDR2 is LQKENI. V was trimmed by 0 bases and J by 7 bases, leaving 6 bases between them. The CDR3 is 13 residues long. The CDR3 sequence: CASSPPVGEKLFF. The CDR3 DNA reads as TGTGCCAGCTCACCACCGGTCGGTGAAAAACTGTTTTTT.

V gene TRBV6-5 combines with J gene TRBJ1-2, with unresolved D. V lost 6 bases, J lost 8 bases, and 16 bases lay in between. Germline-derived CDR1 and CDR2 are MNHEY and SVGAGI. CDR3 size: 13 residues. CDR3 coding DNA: TGTGCCAGCAGCCCGCGGGAGAGGGAAGGCTACACCTTC. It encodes CASSPREREGYTF.

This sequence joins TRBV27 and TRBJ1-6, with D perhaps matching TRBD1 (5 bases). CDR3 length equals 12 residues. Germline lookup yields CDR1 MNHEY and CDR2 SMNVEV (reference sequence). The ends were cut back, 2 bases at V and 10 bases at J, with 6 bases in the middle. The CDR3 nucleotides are TGTGCCAGCAGTTTAAGGGGCTCACCCCTCCACTTT. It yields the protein CASSLRGSPLHF.

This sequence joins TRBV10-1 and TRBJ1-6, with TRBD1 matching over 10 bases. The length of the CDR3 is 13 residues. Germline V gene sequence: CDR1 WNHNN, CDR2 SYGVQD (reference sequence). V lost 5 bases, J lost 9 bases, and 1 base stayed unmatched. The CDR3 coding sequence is TGCGCCAGCAGTCGGGACAGGGGTTCACCCCTCCACTTT. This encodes CASSRDRGSPLHF.

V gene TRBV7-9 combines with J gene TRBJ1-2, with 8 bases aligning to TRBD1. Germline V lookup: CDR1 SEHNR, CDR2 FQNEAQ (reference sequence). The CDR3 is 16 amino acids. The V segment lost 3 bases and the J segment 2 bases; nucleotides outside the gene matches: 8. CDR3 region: CASSFLAGDRNYGYTF. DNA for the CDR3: TGTGCCAGCAGCTTCCTGGCAGGGGACAGGAACTATGGCTACACCTTC. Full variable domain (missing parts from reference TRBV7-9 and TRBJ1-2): DTGVSQNPRHKITKRGQNVTFRCDPISEHNRLYWYRQTLGQGPEFLTYFQNEAQLEKSRLLSDRFSAERPKGSFSTLEIQRTEQGDSAMYLCASSFLAGDRNYGYTFGSGTRLTVV.

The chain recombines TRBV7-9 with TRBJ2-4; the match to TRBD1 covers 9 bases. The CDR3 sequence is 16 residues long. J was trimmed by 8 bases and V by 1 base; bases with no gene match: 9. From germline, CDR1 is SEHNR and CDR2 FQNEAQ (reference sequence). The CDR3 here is CASSLEERQGGDIQYF. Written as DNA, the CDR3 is TGTGCCAGCAGCTTAGAGGAGAGACAGGGGGGGGACATTCAGTACTTC.

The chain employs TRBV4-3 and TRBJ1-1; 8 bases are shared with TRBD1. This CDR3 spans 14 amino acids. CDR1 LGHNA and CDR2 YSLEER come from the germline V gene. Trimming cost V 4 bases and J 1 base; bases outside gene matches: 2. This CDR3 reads CASSRDRGNTEAFF. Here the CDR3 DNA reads TGCGCCAGCAGCCGAGACAGGGGGAACACTGAAGCTTTCTTT.

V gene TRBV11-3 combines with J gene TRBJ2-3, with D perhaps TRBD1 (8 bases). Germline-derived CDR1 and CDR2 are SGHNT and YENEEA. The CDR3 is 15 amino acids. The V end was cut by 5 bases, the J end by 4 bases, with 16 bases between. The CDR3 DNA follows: TGTGCCAGCAGCAGGACAGGGAGGGATTCAGATACGCAGTATTTT. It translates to CASSRTGRDSDTQYF.

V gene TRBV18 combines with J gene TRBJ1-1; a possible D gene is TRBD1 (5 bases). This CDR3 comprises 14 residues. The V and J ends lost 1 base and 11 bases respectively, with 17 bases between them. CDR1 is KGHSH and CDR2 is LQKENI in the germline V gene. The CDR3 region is CASSPRGEGREAFF. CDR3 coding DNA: TGTGCCAGCTCACCACGAGGGGAGGGTAGAGAGGCTTTCTTT.

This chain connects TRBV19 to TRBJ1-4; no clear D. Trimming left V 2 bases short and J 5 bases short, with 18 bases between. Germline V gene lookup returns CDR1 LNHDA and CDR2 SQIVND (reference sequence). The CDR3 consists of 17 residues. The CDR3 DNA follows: TGTGCCAGTAGTATAACATCTGCGGGCAGACAAAATGAAAAACTGTTTTTT. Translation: CASSITSAGRQNEKLFF.

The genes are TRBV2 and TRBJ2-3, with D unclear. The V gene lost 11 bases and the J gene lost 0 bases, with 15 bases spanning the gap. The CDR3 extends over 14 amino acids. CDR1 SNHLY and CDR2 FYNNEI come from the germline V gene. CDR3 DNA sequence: TGTGCCTCTTCCCAGGAAACTAGCACAGATACGCAGTATTTT. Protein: CASSQETSTDTQYF. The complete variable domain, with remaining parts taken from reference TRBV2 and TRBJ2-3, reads EPEVTQTPSHQVTQMGQEVILRCVPISNHLYFYWYRQILGQKVEFLVSFYNNEISEKSEIFDDQFSVERPDGSNFTLKIRSTKLEDSAMYFCASSQETSTDTQYFGPGTRLTVL.

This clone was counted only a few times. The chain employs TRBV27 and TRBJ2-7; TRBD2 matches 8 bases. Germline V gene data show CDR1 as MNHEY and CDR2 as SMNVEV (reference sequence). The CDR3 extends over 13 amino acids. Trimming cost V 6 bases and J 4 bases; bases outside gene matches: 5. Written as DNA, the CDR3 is TGTGCCAGCAGGGGCGGGGGGAGATACGAGCAGTACTTC. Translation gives CASRGGGRYEQYF.

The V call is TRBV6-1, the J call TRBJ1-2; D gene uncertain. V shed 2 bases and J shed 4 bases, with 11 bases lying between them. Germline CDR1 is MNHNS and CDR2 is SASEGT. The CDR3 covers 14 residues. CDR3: CASSESSGVYGYTF. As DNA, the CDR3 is TGTGCCAGCAGTGAAAGTTCGGGTGTCTATGGCTACACCTTC.

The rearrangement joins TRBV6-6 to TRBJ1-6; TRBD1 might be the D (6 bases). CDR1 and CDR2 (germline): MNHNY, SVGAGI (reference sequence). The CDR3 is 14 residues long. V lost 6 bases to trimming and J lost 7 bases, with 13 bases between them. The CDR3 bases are TGTGCCAGCAGACAGGGTGGTCCGAATTCACCCCTCCACTTT. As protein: CASRQGGPNSPLHF.

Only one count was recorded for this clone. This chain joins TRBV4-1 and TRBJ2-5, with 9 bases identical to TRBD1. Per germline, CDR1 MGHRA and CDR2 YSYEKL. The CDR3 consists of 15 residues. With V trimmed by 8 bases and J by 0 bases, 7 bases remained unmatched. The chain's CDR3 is CASSTGDRDQETQYF. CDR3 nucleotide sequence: TGCGCCAGCTCAACCGGGGACAGGGACCAAGAGACCCAGTACTTC.

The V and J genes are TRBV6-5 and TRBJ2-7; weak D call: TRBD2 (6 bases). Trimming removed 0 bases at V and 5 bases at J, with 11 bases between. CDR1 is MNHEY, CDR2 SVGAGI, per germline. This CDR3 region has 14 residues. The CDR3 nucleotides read TGTGCCAGCAGTTACTCACCCGGGGAGGACGAGCAGTACTTC. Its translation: CASSYSPGEDEQYF.

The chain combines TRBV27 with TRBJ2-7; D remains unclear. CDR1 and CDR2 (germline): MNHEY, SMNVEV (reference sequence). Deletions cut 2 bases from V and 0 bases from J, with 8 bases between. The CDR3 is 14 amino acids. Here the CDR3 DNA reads TGTGCCAGCAGTTTAGCCAGATACTCCTACGAGCAGTACTTC. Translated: CASSLARYSYEQYF.

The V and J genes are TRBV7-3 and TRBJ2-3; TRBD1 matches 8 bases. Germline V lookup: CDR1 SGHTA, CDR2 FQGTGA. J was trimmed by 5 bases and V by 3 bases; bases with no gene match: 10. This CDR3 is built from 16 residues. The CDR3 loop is CASSFLIGQGRDTQYF. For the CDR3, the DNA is TGTGCCAGCAGCTTTTTAATAGGACAGGGTAGAGATACGCAGTATTTT. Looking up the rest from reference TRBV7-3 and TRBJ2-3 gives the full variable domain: GAGVSQTPSNKVTEKGKYVELRCDPISGHTALYWYRQSLGQGPEFLIYFQGTGAADDSGLPNDRFFAVRPEGSVSTLKIQRTERGDSAVYLCASSFLIGQGRDTQYFGPGTRLTVL.